The 9 T cell receptor beta chains in this list originate from one sample, sequenced in a study of CD8 T cells in Susac syndrome. The authors reverse transcribed roughly 0.5 to 1 ug RNA with random hexamers. Each CDR3 protein gets one entry after TCRdb re-called the immunoSEQ multiplex PCR reads with MiXCR. This sample has 100,000 or so distinct CDR3 sequences, with 85% to 95% found just once. The specimen was CD8+ T cells from PBMCs. These receptors all stem from a human donor in good health.

The chain couples TRBV6-5 to TRBJ2-1; D possibly corresponds to TRBD2 (5 bases). CDR3 length equals 12 residues. Trimming left V 6 bases short and J 10 bases short, with 13 bases between. CDR1 is MNHEY and CDR2 is SVGAGI in the germline V gene. DNA of the CDR3: TGTGCCAGCAGACTAGGGCCCGGAGAGCAGTTCTTC. Its translation is CASRLGPGEQFF.

This clonotype was detected only once. The V gene is TRBV7-6, the J gene TRBJ1-1; D is unclear. Trimming pared 5 bases from V and 1 base from J, leaving 14 bases between. The length of the CDR3 is 15 residues. CDR1 is SGHVS and CDR2 is FNYEAQ in the germline V gene. The CDR3 is CASSPETGRNTEAFF. DNA of the CDR3: TGTGCCAGCAGCCCTGAAACCGGACGGAACACTGAAGCTTTCTTT. Together with reference TRBV7-6 and TRBJ1-1, the CDR3 gives the full variable domain: GAGVSQSPRYKVTKRGQDVALRCDPISGHVSLYWYRQALGQGPEFLTYFNYEAQQDKSGLPNDRFSAERPEGSISTLTIQRTEQRDSAMYRCASSPETGRNTEAFFGQGTRLTVV.

CDR3 coding DNA: TGTGCCAGCAGCTTAGGGACGGGTGCTCCAGATACGCAGTATTTT. It translates to CASSLGTGAPDTQYF. The V and J genes are TRBV7-2 and TRBJ2-3; unclear D gene. This CDR3 spans 15 amino acids. V was trimmed by 1 base and J by 4 bases, leaving 12 bases between them. Germline V gene data show CDR1 as SGHTA and CDR2 as FQGNSA. Full variable domain (rest looked up from reference TRBV7-2 and TRBJ2-3): GAGVSQSPSNKVTEKGKDVELRCDPISGHTALYWYRQSLGQGLEFLIYFQGNSAPDKSGLPSDRFSAERTGGSVSTLTIQRTQQEDSAVYLCASSLGTGAPDTQYFGPGTRLTVL.

The chain has TRBV20-1 and TRBJ1-3, with 7 positions matching TRBD1. There are 14 residues in the CDR3. From germline, CDR1 is DFQATT and CDR2 SNEGSKA (reference sequence). The V gene end was trimmed by 6 bases and the J gene end by 0 bases; junction bases not matched to a gene: 5. CDR3 amino acids: CSADGTASGNTIYF. CDR3 nucleotide sequence: TGCAGTGCAGACGGGACAGCCTCTGGAAACACCATATATTTT.

The chain carries TRBV3-1 and TRBJ1-6; no clear D gene. The V end lost 0 bases, the J end lost 7 bases, and 7 bases lay between the germline ends. Germline loops: CDR1 LGHDT, CDR2 YNNKEL (reference sequence). This CDR3 has 14 amino acids. CDR3: CASSQDSQNSPLHF. In nucleotides, the CDR3 is TGTGCCAGCAGCCAAGATTCTCAGAATTCACCCCTCCACTTT. Using reference TRBV3-1 and TRBJ1-6 for the parts outside the CDR3, the full variable domain is DTAVSQTPKYLVTQMGNDKSIKCEQNLGHDTMYWYKQDSKKFLKIMFSYNNKELIINETVPNRFSPKSPDKAHLNLHINSLELGDSAVYFCASSQDSQNSPLHFGNGTRLTVT.

The chain joins TRBV6-5 to TRBJ1-4; possible D gene TRBD1, 6 bases. Per germline, CDR1 MNHEY and CDR2 SVGAGI. The CDR3 is 14 residues long. With 2 bases removed from V and 7 bases from J, the gap between germline ends came to 11 bases. CDR3 protein: CASSYGWGLEKLFF. For the CDR3, the DNA is TGTGCCAGCAGTTACGGTTGGGGGCTTGAAAAACTGTTTTTT.

The chain recombines TRBV5-5 with TRBJ2-1, with D hard to call. CDR3 length equals 14 residues. V was pared by 0 bases and J by 10 bases, with 14 bases between. Germline CDR1 reads SGHKS; CDR2 reads YYEKEE (reference sequence). CDR3 amino acids: CASSLGLVDYEQFF. CDR3 bases: TGTGCCAGCAGCTTGGGCCTCGTGGATTACGAGCAGTTCTTC.

The CDR3 loop reads CASRSSGQWNTEAFF. The CDR3 DNA reads TGTGCCAGCAGGAGTTCGGGACAATGGAACACTGAAGCTTTCTTT. The chain combines TRBV7-2 with TRBJ1-1; TRBD1 is a possible D gene (6 bases). Germline V gene lookup returns CDR1 SGHTA and CDR2 FQGNSA. V lost 6 bases to trimming and J lost 1 base, with 15 bases between them. This CDR3 spans 15 amino acids.

The chain has TRBV4-1 and TRBJ2-3; D is uncertain. CDR3 length: 11 amino acids. V dropped 3 bases and J dropped 6 bases, with 4 bases sitting between them. The germline CDR1 and CDR2 sequences are MGHRA and YSYEKL. The CDR3 here is CASSHRDTQYF. CDR3 in DNA: TGCGCCAGCAGCCATAGGGATACGCAGTATTTT.